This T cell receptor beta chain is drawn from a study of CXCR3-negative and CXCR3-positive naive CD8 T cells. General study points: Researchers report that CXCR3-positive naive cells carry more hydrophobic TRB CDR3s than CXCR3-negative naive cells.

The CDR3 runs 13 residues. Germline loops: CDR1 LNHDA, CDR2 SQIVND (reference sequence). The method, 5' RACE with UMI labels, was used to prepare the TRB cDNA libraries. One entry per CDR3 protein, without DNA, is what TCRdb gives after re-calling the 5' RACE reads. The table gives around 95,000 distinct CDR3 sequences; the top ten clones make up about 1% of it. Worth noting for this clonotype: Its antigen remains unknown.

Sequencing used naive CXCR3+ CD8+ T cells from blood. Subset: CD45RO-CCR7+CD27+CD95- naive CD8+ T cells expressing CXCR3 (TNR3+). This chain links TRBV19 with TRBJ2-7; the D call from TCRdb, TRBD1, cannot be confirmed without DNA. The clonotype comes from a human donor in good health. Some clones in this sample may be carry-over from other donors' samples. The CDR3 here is CASSIDRDYEQYF.